This T cell receptor (beta chain) originates from a study of blood T cell repertoires in COVID-19 (dated by TCRdb to about 2020). Notes on the research overall: The collaborator samples originated in the United States, Italy and Spain and spanned the acute and convalescent phases of COVID-19. The material from the prospective study consisted of cDNA or gDNA derived from T cells, B-cell-depleted T cells, or PBMCs. Subjects who had been exposed to COVID-19, were actively infected with it, or had recovered from it provided the deeply sampled blood TCRbeta repertoires that made up the dataset. The repertoires were released in a freely available public database meant as a resource for research on the immune response to SARS-CoV-2. Samples were obtained from the ongoing ImmuneRACE study (first 160 participants) and from about 1,300 subjects provided by 6 global collaborators. Nearly every sample came with metadata listing a de-identified subject ID, COVID-19 status, age in years and sex. HLA class I and class II types, where available, came from metadata supplied by the sample provider rather than from assay-based typing. What the research found in general, with its limitations: The quantity of clinical and demographic metadata differed by source and by participant and was supplied without curation.

TCRbeta CDR3 regions were amplified from genomic DNA using the immunoSEQ Assay, a bias-controlled multiplex PCR. The published analysis was carried out like this. The number of nucleated cells in each sample was estimated from the amplification of reference gene primers within the assay. To quantify the absolute abundance of each unique TCRbeta CDR3 rearrangement, sequence reads were collapsed and filtered. Productive Simpson clonality was computed per sample as the square root of Simpson's diversity index over productive rearrangements. TCRdb obtained this table from immuneACCESS and retained in-frame rearrangements with V and J assigned. These tables miss some clones; where compared with another copy, unresolved V genes account for less than half of the shortfall, and the remainder is unexplained. D and trimming come from the DNA, and the V and J calls and clone size come from that table. The sample contains about 250,000 clones, 86% of them found a single time. The ten largest clones capture over 5.5% of the sample.

One collaborating source in Seattle enrolled patients while the patients were actively infected and followed the patients over time throughout the course of disease. The collaborating institutions used their own protocols to collect whole blood in K2EDTA tubes. For TCRbeta analysis, collaborators shipped samples as frozen whole blood, isolated PBMCs, or DNA extracted from either of those sample types. The germline V gene yields MDHEN for CDR1 and SYDVKM for CDR2. Relative to germline, V is missing 2 bases and J is missing 10 bases, with 8 bases of the junction outside any gene match. The cysteine opens and the phenylalanine closes a CDR3 of 15 amino acids. Only the CDR3 part of the read is kept: 45 bases, read in frame from the first base. About this clone itself: Its antigen is not yet known. The record has no base qualities; no much larger clone is one base away.

This TCR came from an elderly woman with COVID-19, enrolled during active disease. Material: peripheral blood. The chain couples TRBV28 to TRBJ1-6; 7 junctional bases match TRBD1. The DNA sequence follows: TGTGCCAGCAGTTTACCACAGGGGATCCAATCACCCCTCCACTTT. Its product reads: CASSLPQGIQSPLHF.